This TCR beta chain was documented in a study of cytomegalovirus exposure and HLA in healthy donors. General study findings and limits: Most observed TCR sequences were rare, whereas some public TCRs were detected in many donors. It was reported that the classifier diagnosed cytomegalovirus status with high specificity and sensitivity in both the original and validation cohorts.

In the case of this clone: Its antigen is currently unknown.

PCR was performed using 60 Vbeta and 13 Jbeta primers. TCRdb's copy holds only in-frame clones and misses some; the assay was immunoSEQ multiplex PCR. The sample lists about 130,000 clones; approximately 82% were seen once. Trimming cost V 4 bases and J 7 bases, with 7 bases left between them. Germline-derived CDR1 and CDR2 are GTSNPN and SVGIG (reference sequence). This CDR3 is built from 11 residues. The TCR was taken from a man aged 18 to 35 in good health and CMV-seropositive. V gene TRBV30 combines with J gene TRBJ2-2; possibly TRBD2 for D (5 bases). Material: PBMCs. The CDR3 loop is CAWTGIGELFF. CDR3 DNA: TGTGCCTGGACGGGAATCGGGGAGCTGTTTTTT. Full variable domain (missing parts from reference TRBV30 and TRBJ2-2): SQTIHQWPATLVQPVGSPLSLECTVEGTSNPNLYWYRQAAGRGLQLLFYSVGIGQISSEVPQNLSASRPQDRQFILSSKKLLLSDSGFYLCAWTGIGELFFGEGSRLTVL.